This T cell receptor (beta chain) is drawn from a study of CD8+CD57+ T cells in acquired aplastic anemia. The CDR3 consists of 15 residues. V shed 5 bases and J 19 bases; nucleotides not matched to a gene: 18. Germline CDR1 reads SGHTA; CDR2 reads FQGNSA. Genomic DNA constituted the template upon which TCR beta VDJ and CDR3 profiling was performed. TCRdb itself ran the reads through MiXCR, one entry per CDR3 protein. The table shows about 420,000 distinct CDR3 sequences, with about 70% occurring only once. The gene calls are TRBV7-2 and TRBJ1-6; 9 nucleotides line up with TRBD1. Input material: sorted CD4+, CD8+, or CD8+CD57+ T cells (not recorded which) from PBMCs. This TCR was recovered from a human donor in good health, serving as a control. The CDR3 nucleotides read TGTGCCAGCAGCATTGACAGGGGGTTGGTGACTAACTATCACTTT. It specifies CASSIDRGLVTNYHF.